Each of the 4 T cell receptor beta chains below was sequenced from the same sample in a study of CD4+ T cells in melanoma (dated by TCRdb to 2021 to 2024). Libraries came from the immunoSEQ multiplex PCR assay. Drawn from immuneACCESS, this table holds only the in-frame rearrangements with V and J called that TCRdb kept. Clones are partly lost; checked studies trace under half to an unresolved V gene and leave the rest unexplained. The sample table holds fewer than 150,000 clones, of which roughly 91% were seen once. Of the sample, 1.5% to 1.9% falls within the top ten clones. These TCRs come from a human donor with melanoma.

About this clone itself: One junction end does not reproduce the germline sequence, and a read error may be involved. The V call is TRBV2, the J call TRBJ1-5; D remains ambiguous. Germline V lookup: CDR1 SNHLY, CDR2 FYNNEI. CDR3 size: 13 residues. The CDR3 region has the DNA TGTGCCAGCAGCGAAGGCTCTTACCTACCCCAGCATTTT. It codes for CASSEGSYLPQHF.

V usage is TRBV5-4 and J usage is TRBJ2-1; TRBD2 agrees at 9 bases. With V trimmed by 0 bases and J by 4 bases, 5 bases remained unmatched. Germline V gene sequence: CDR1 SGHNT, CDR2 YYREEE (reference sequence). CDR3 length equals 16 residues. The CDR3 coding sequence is TGTGCCAGCAGCTTGGGGATTAGCGGGGGATACAATGAGCAGTTCTTC. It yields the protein CASSLGISGGYNEQFF.

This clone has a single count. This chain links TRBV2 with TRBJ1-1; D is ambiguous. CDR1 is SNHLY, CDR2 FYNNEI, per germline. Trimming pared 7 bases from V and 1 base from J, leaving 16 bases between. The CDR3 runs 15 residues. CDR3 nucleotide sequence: TGTGCCAGCACCTGGCCCCAGAAGGAGAACACTGAAGCTTTCTTT. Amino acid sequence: CASTWPQKENTEAFF.

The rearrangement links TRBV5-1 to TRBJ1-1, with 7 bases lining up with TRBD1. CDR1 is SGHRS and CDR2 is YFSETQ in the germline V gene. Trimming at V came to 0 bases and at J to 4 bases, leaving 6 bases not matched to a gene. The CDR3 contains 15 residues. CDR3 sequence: CASSLEAGGVTEAFF. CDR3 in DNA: TGCGCCAGCAGCTTGGAGGCAGGGGGGGTCACTGAAGCTTTCTTT.